This T cell receptor (beta chain) was captured by sequencing in a study of blood T cell repertoires in COVID-19. Study background: Samples representing acute and convalescent COVID-19 were sourced from the United States, Italy and Spain. PBMCs, B-cell-depleted T cells, or T cells provided the cDNA or gDNA that made up the material.

Per the study methods: The assay estimated nucleated cells by amplifying reference gene primers. Sequenced by immunoSEQ multiplex PCR; TCRdb stores in-frame clones only, minus some. V and J calls and clone size are given by that table; D and trimming were obtained from the DNA. The sample has approximately 210,000 clones, about nine tenths seen once; the top ten hold roughly 5%. Deletions cut 0 bases from V and 4 bases from J, with 15 bases between. Germline CDR1 is MNHEY and CDR2 is SVGAGI. This CDR3 is built from 16 residues. This rearrangement joins TRBV6-5 to TRBJ1-1, with D hard to call. Sequencing was performed on peripheral blood. The sequence derives from a woman aged 40 to 50 with acute or convalescent COVID-19. CDR3 DNA sequence: TGTGCCAGCAGTTACTCGAGGAGGTCTGGAGCCACTGAAGCTTTCTTT. Residues: CASSYSRRSGATEAFF.